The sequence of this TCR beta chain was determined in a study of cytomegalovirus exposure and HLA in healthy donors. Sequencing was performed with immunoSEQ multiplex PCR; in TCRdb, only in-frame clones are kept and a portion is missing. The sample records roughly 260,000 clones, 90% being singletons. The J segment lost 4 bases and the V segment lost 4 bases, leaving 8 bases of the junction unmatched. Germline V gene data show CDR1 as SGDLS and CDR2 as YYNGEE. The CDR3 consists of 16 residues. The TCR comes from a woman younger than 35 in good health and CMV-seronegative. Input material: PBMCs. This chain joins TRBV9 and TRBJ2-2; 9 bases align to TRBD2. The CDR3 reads CASSQRLAASTGELFF. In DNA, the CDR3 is TGTGCCAGCAGCCAGAGACTAGCGGCGAGCACCGGGGAGCTGTTTTTT. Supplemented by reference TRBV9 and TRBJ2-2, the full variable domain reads DSGVTQTPKHLITATGQRVTLRCSPRSGDLSVYWYQQSLDQGLQFLIQYYNGEERAKGNILERFSAQQFPDLHSELNLSSLELGDSALYFCASSQRLAASTGELFFGEGSRLTVL.